A single sample is the source of the 14 T cell receptor beta chains below, sequenced in a study of T-cell reconstitution after alpha-beta-depleted transplantation in children. Unique molecular identifiers were incorporated into the prepared TCRbeta library. Using its own MiXCR run on the PCR reads, TCRdb lists one record per CDR3 protein. In the table there are almost 500,000 distinct CDR3 sequences, roughly a tenth of which are singletons. The source material was PBMCs, sampled before TCRalphabeta/CD19-depleted stem cell transplant. These receptors were taken from a child between 2 and 9 years old with inherited bone marrow failure, due to receive a stem cell transplant.

The chain is built from TRBV19 and TRBJ2-7, with a weak D call TRBD2 (6 bases). Germline values: CDR1 LNHDA, CDR2 SQIVND (reference sequence). The V and J ends lost 10 bases and 2 bases respectively, with 15 bases between them. This CDR3 is 13 amino acids long. CDR3 DNA sequence: TGTGCCACGGCCCCCGGGGAGGCCTACGAGCAGTACTTC. Translation gives CATAPGEAYEQYF.

The rearrangement links TRBV7-2 to TRBJ1-2, with a possible D match to TRBD1 (5 bases). CDR3 length: 14 amino acids. Trimming pared 6 bases from V and 4 bases from J, leaving 15 bases between. CDR1 SGHTA and CDR2 FQGNSA come from the germline V gene. CDR3 in DNA: TGTGCCAGCAGGCCGACCGGGGGGTCCTATGGCTACACCTTC. Translating gives CASRPTGGSYGYTF.

This clonotype was recorded many times. The rearrangement links TRBV4-3 to TRBJ1-5; D not resolved. Germline CDR1 reads LGHNA; CDR2 reads YSLEER. V was shortened by 4 bases and J by 5 bases, with 15 bases between the two germline ends. This CDR3 region has 15 residues. CDR3 loop: CASSPGRGTDQPQHF. For the CDR3, the DNA is TGCGCCAGCAGCCCCGGGCGTGGAACTGATCAGCCCCAGCATTTT.

There are many counts of this clonotype. Its ends do not fully match the called genes, so a read error is possible. The chain joins TRBV12-3 or TRBV12-4 to TRBJ2-2; D is ambiguous. The CDR3 contains 12 residues. CDR3 in amino acids: CASSLGSGELFF. CDR3 in DNA: TGTGCCAGCAGCTTAGGTTCCGGGGAGCTGTTTTTT.

This clonotype was counted many times. The J gene is TRBJ2-7, the V gene TRBV7-8; 10 bases are a match to TRBD2. Trimming at V came to 2 bases and at J to 6 bases, leaving 4 bases not matched to a gene. Germline V gives CDR1 SGHVS, CDR2 FQNEAQ. CDR3 length equals 14 residues. CDR3: CASSLLAGESEQYF. In nucleotides, the CDR3 is TGTGCCAGCAGCTTACTAGCGGGAGAATCCGAGCAGTACTTC.

This clonotype occurred many times. In DNA form, the CDR3 reads TGTGCCACCAGCCCTAGGGGCCCCACCTCCTACGAGCAGTACTTC. This sequence encodes CATSPRGPTSYEQYF. This chain uses TRBV15 with TRBJ2-7; the D gene is possibly TRBD1 (5 bases). CDR3 length: 15 amino acids. V lost 5 bases and J 0 bases, leaving 14 bases between the germline ends. From germline, CDR1 is LNHNV and CDR2 YYDKDF (reference sequence).

At least ten counts were recorded for this clonotype. The rearrangement joins TRBV20-1 to TRBJ1-6, with 7 bases identical to TRBD1. V lost 0 bases to trimming and J lost 14 bases; unmatched junction nucleotides: 13. The CDR3 loop spans 15 amino acids. Germline V gene data show CDR1 as DFQATT and CDR2 as SNEGSKA (reference sequence). Here the CDR3 reads CSARERGTAGVTLHF. DNA of the CDR3: TGCAGTGCTAGAGAGAGAGGGACAGCCGGAGTCACCCTCCACTTT.

This clonotype was recorded at least ten times. The chain carries TRBV12-3 or TRBV12-4 and TRBJ2-2; no firm D call. This CDR3 region has 15 residues. V lost 1 base to trimming and J lost 5 bases, with 11 bases between them. The CDR3 DNA sequence: TGTGCCAGCAGTTTAGGAGGACCTCAAACCGGGGAGCTGTTTTTT. This encodes CASSLGGPQTGELFF.

This clonotype was counted at least ten times. The chain carries TRBV6-1 and TRBJ2-5, with 11 nucleotides matching TRBD2. This CDR3 comprises 15 residues. J was trimmed by 7 bases and V by 2 bases; bases with no gene match: 6. Per the germline V gene, CDR1 is MNHNS and CDR2 is SASEGT. The CDR3 nucleotides read TGTGCCAGCAGTGAACCTAGCGGGGGGCAGAGGACCCAGTACTTC. Translation gives CASSEPSGGQRTQYF.

This clonotype was recorded at least ten times. The chain joins TRBV12-3 or TRBV12-4 to TRBJ2-1, with 7 positions matching TRBD2. This CDR3 has 14 amino acids. V dropped 5 bases and J dropped 7; count of bases not matched to a gene: 8. CDR3 coding DNA: TGTGCCAGCAGTGCAGGACTAGATATAAATGAGCAGTTCTTC. Translated, it gives CASSAGLDINEQFF.

This clonotype was recorded at least ten times. The rearrangement joins TRBV7-8 to TRBJ2-1; tentative D call: TRBD1 (6 bases). This CDR3 spans 13 amino acids. The V end lost 5 bases, the J end lost 13 bases, and 18 bases lay between the germline ends. Germline-derived CDR1 and CDR2 are SGHVS and FQNEAQ. The CDR3 reads CASSPRGGVRQFF. CDR3 coding DNA: TGTGCCAGCAGCCCCAGGGGTGGGGTTCGCCAGTTCTTC. Using reference TRBV7-8 and TRBJ2-1 for the parts outside the CDR3, the full variable domain is GAGVSQSPRYKVAKRGQDVALRCDPISGHVSLFWYQQALGQGPEFLTYFQNEAQLDKSGLPSDRFFAERPEGSVSTLKIQRTQQEDSAVYLCASSPRGGVRQFFGPGTRLTVL.

This chain links TRBV5-6 with TRBJ2-1; TRBD2 matches at 13 bases. In germline, CDR1 is SGHDT, CDR2 YYEEEE. Germline trimming cut 0 bases from V and 6 bases from J; bases unmatched to any gene: 15. The CDR3 extends over 20 amino acids. CDR3 loop: CASSLDWTSGSSWWVNEQFF. In DNA, the CDR3 is TGTGCCAGCAGCTTGGATTGGACTAGCGGGAGCTCTTGGTGGGTCAATGAGCAGTTCTTC.

Many counts were recorded for this clonotype. The genes are TRBV7-2 and TRBJ2-3; TRBD2 matches at 11 bases. Trimming took 5 bases from V and 4 from J; bases not matched to a gene: 8. The germline V gene has CDR1 SGHTA and CDR2 FQGNSA. The CDR3 runs 16 residues. CDR3 coding DNA: TGTGCCAGCAGCAAAACTAGCGGGAGAGGGCCAGATACGCAGTATTTT. This codes for CASSKTSGRGPDTQYF. The entire variable domain, with the rest obtained from reference TRBV7-2 and TRBJ2-3, is as follows: GAGVSQSPSNKVTEKGKDVELRCDPISGHTALYWYRQSLGQGLEFLIYFQGNSAPDKSGLPSDRFSAERTGGSVSTLTIQRTQQEDSAVYLCASSKTSGRGPDTQYFGPGTRLTVL.

This clonotype was seen ten or more times. The chain carries TRBV29-1 and TRBJ2-3; D is unresolved. Germline assignment: CDR1 SQVTM and CDR2 ANQGSEA. V was pared by 4 bases and J by 8 bases, with 10 bases between. The CDR3 is made up of 11 amino acids. The CDR3 loop is CSVGAAGTQYF. In DNA form, the CDR3 reads TGCAGCGTTGGAGCTGCAGGTACGCAGTATTTT.